What follows are 12 T cell receptor beta chains derived from one specimen sequenced in a study of blood T cell repertoires in COVID-19. Assay used: immunoSEQ multiplex PCR; TCRdb lists only in-frame clones, some missing. The sample lists roughly 100,000 clones; around 90% were seen once. The material sequenced was peripheral blood. These receptors originate from a man in his fifties or sixties with COVID-19, enrolled during active disease.

The V gene is TRBV25-1, the J gene TRBJ2-2, with D perhaps TRBD2 (5 bases). Germline V CDR1 and CDR2: MGHDK, SYGVNS. CDR3 length: 13 amino acids. V was trimmed by 11 bases and J by 1 base, leaving 11 bases between them. CDR3 nucleotide sequence: TGTGCCTGCCGAGGGCGGAACACCGGGGAGCTGTTTTTT. Its translation is CACRGRNTGELFF.

The CDR3 spells CASSFSGTNTGELFF. The CDR3 region has the DNA TGCGCCAGCAGCTTCAGCGGAACGAACACCGGGGAGCTGTTTTTT. The rearrangement links TRBV5-1 to TRBJ2-2; D perhaps matches TRBD2 (5 bases). V was pared by 2 bases and J by 0 bases, with 8 bases between. This CDR3 is built from 15 residues. Germline V gene data show CDR1 as SGHRS and CDR2 as YFSETQ.

In this sample, this clone turned up once. This rearrangement joins TRBV6-2 or TRBV6-3 to TRBJ1-5; D perhaps matches TRBD1 (6 bases). The germline V gene encodes CDR1 MNHEY and CDR2 SVGEGT. Trimming removed 6 bases at V and 4 bases at J, with 13 bases between. This CDR3 spans 14 amino acids. CDR3 protein: CASSSTGINQPQHF. The CDR3 DNA is TGTGCCAGCAGCTCGACAGGAATTAATCAGCCCCAGCATTTT.

The rearrangement links TRBV18 to TRBJ1-2; D is uncertain. The germline V and J ends were trimmed by 0 bases and 2 bases, with 7 bases remaining between them. Germline loops: CDR1 KGHSH, CDR2 LQKENI. This CDR3 is built from 14 residues. CDR3 region: CASSPPTRNYGYTF. The CDR3 DNA reads as TGTGCCAGCTCACCACCCACGAGGAACTATGGCTACACCTTC.

The V and J genes are TRBV7-2 and TRBJ1-5; D not certain. The V gene lost 5 bases and the J gene lost 1 base, with 15 bases spanning the gap. The CDR3 has 16 residues. Germline CDR1 reads SGHTA; CDR2 reads FQGNSA. CDR3: CASSLRAGSSNQPQHF. CDR3 coding DNA: TGTGCCAGCAGCCTGAGAGCGGGCTCAAGCAATCAGCCCCAGCATTTT.

This rearrangement joins TRBV15 to TRBJ2-2, with a possible D match to TRBD1 (6 bases). The CDR3 is made up of 15 amino acids. CDR1 is LNHNV, CDR2 YYDKDF, per germline (reference sequence). V was shortened by 1 base and J by 7 bases, with 13 bases between the two germline ends. Here the CDR3 reads CATSRVWGRGGELFF. CDR3 DNA: TGTGCCACCAGCAGAGTTTGGGGGCGCGGCGGGGAGCTGTTTTTT. The whole variable domain, filled in from reference TRBV15 and TRBJ2-2, reads DAMVIQNPRYQVTQFGKPVTLSCSQTLNHNVMYWYQQKSSQAPKLLFHYYDKDFNNEADTPDNFQSRRPNTSFCFLDIRSPGLGDTAMYLCATSRVWGRGGELFFGEGSRLTVL.

The V and J genes are TRBV7-9 and TRBJ2-7; TRBD2 matches 7 bases. Trimming took 0 bases from V and 5 from J; bases not matched to a gene: 4. This CDR3 spans 14 amino acids. Germline assignment: CDR1 SEHNR and CDR2 FQNEAQ (reference sequence). CDR3 coding DNA: TGTGCCAGCAGCTTAGCCGCCGGGAGGAACGAGCAGTACTTC. It translates to CASSLAAGRNEQYF.

The chain has TRBV25-1 and TRBJ2-3; the D gene is possibly TRBD1 (6 bases). Germline CDR1 is MGHDK and CDR2 is SYGVNS. Trimming took off 3 bases at V and 2 bases at J, with 9 bases between the two ends. The CDR3 spans 14 residues. The CDR3 loop is CASSDWTATDTQYF. CDR3 bases: TGTGCCAGCAGTGACTGGACAGCCACAGATACGCAGTATTTT.

The chain is built from TRBV18 and TRBJ1-5; no clear D. Germline V gene data show CDR1 as KGHSH and CDR2 as LQKENI. This CDR3 contains 14 residues. Trimming stripped 1 base from V and 5 bases from J, with 9 bases between. CDR3: CASSPQGGDQPQHF. CDR3 sequence (DNA): TGTGCCAGCTCACCACAGGGAGGAGATCAGCCCCAGCATTTT.

This chain links TRBV7-2 with TRBJ1-2; no reliable D call. The V end was cut by 5 bases, the J end by 4 bases, with 14 bases between. Looked up from germline, CDR1 is SGHTA and CDR2 is FQGNSA. CDR3 length: 14 amino acids. CDR3 nucleotides: TGTGCCAGCAGCCCCACGGTGACGGGCTATGGCTACACCTTC. It codes for CASSPTVTGYGYTF.

V usage is TRBV27 and J usage is TRBJ2-1, with TRBD2 matching over 12 bases. Looked up from germline, CDR1 is MNHEY and CDR2 is SMNVEV (reference sequence). This CDR3 region has 13 residues. V shed 4 bases, J shed 9 bases, and the junction held 1 base outside the gene matches. This CDR3 is CASSWTSGVEQFF. The CDR3 coding sequence is TGTGCCAGCAGTTGGACTAGCGGGGTTGAGCAGTTCTTC.

This chain links TRBV21-1 with TRBJ1-4; TRBD1 is the table's D call and was not checked against the DNA. TRBV21-1 represents a pseudogene. This CDR3 contains 15 residues. CDR3 in amino acids: CASSPAGTGLEKLFF. In DNA form, the CDR3 reads TGTGCCAGCAGCCCTGCCGGGACAGGGTTGGAAAAACTGTTTTTT.